This TCR beta chain was captured in a study of T-cell memory formation after mild COVID-19. The overall study: Among the donors, TCR clusters were largely specific to each donor.

V lost 8 bases to trimming and J lost 2 bases; unmatched junction nucleotides: 5. The CDR3 loop spans 15 amino acids. Germline lookup yields CDR1 LNHDA and CDR2 SQIVND (reference sequence). This clonotype came up a few times. The antigen remains undetermined. Study conclusions and caveats: Clones which contracted sat mainly in CM and EM if CD4+, and in EMRA if CD8+.

MiXCR, applied by TCRdb to the 5' RACE reads, yields one record per CDR3 protein. Seen here are some 190,000 distinct CDR3 sequences, about 18% observed once, and the top ten hold 2% to 3%. The chain carries TRBV19 and TRBJ2-5; TRBD2 agrees at 13 bases. The material sequenced was PBMCs or a T cell subset sorted from them (not recorded which). This clonotype was obtained from an adult woman who had mild COVID-19 (a few samples of this study predate the infection). Cell type and time point are not known. The CDR3 coding sequence is TGTGCCAGTCGGACTAGCGGGGGAACACAAGAGACCCAGTACTTC. This gives the protein CASRTSGGTQETQYF.